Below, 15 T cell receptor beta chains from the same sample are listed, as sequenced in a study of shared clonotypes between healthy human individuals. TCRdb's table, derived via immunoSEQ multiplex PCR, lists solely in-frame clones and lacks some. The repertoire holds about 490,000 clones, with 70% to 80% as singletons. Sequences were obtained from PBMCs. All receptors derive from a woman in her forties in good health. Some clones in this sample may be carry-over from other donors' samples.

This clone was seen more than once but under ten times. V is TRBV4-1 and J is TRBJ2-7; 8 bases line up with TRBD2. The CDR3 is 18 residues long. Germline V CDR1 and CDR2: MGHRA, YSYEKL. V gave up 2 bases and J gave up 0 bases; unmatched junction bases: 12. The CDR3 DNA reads TGCGCCAGCAGCCAAACCCACGGGGGGGCGATCTACTCCTACGAGCAGTACTTC. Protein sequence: CASSQTHGGAIYSYEQYF.

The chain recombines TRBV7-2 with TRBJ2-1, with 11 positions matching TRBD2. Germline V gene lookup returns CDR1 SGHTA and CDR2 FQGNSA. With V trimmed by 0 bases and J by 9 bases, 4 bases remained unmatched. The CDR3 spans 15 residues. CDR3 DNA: TGTGCCAGCAGCTTAGCAGGACTAGCGGGCGGTGAGCAGTTCTTC. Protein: CASSLAGLAGGEQFF.

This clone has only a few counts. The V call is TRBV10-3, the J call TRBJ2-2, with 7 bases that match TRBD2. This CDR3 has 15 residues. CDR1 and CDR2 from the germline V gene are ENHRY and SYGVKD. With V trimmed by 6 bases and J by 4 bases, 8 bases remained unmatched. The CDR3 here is CAIRGGGRGTGELFF. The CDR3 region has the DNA TGTGCCATCAGGGGCGGCGGGAGAGGCACCGGGGAGCTGTTTTTT.

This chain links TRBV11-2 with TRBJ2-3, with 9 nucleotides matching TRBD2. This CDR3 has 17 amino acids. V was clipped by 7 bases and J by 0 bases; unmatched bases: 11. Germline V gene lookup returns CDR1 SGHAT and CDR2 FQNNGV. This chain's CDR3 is CASTQSRLAESTDTQYF. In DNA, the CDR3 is TGTGCCAGCACCCAAAGTAGACTAGCGGAAAGCACAGATACGCAGTATTTT.

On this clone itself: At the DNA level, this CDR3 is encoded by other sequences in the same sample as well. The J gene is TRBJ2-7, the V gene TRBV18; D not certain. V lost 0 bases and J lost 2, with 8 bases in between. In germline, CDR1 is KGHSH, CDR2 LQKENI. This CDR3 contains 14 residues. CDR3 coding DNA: TGTGCCAGCTCACCACCGGCAGCCACCTACGAGCAGTACTTC. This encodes CASSPPAATYEQYF.

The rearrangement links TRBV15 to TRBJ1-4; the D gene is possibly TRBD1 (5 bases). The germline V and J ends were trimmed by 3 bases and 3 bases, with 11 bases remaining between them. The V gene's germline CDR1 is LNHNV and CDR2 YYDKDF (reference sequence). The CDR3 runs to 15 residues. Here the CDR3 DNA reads TGTGCCACCAGCAGCCCAGGGATCTCTAATGAAAAACTGTTTTTT. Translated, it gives CATSSPGISNEKLFF.

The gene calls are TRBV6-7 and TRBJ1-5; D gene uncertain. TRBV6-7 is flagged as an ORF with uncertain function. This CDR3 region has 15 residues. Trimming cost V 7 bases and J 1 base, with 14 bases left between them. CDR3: CASTPGPRSNQPQHF. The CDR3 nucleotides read TGTGCCAGCACCCCCGGGCCGAGAAGCAATCAGCCCCAGCATTTT.

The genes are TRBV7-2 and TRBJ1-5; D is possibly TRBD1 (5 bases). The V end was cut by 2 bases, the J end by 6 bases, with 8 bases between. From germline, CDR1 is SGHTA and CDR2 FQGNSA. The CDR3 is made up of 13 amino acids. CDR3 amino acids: CASSLIGVQPQHF. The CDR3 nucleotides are TGTGCCAGCAGCTTAATAGGGGTTCAGCCCCAGCATTTT.

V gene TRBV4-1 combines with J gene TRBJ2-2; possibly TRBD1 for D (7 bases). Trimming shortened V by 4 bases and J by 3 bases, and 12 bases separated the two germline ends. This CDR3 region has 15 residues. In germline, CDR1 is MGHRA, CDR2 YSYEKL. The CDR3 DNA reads TGCGCCAGCAGCCGAGGAGGGGGCGACACCGGGGAGCTGTTTTTT. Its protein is CASSRGGGDTGELFF.

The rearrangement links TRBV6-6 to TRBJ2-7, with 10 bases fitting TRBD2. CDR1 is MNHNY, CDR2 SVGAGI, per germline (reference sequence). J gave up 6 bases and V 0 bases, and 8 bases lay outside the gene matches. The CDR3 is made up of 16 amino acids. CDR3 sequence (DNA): TGTGCCAGCAGTTACTCTTGGAGCGGGAGGGCCTCCGAGCAGTACTTC. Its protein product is CASSYSWSGRASEQYF.

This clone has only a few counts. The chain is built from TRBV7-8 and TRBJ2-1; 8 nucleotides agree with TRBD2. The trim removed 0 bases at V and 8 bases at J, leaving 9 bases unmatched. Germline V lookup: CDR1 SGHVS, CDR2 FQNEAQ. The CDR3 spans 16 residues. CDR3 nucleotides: TGTGCCAGCAGCTTAGCGGAACCGGGACTAGGCTATGAGCAGTTCTTC. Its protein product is CASSLAEPGLGYEQFF.

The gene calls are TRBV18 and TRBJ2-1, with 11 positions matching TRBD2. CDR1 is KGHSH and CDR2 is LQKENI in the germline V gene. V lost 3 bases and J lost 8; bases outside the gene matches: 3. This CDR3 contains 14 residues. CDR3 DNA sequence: TGTGCCAGCTCACCTACTAGCGGGAGCGATGAGCAGTTCTTC. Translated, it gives CASSPTSGSDEQFF.

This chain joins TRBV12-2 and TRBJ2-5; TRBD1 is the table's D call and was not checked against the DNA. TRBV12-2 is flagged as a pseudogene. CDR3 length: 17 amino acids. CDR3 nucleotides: TGTGCAAGTCGCTTAGGGCTGCCAACAGGGTATTCGGAGACCCAGTACTTC. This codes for CASRLGLPTGYSETQYF.

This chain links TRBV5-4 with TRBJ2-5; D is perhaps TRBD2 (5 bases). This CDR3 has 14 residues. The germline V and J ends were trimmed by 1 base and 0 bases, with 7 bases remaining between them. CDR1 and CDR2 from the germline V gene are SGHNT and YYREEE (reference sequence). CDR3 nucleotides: TGTGCCAGCAGCTTGATCGGGAACCAAGAGACCCAGTACTTC. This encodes CASSLIGNQETQYF.

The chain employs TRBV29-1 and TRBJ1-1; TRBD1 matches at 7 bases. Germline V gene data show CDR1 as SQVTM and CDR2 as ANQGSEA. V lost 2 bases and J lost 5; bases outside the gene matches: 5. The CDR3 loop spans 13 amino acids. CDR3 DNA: TGCAGCGTTGAAAAACAGGGGAGGACTGAAGCTTTCTTT. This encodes CSVEKQGRTEAFF.